The 7 T cell receptor beta chains in this list originate from one sample, sequenced in a study of T cells in Graves' hyperthyroidism and ophthalmopathy. Amplification targeted TCR beta CDR3 regions from RNA transcripts. TCR CDR3 regions were first amplified by RT-PCR with HTBI primers. Via MiXCR, TCRdb re-called the multiplex PCR reads, giving one row per CDR3 protein. The sample yields hundreds of thousands of distinct CDR3 sequences, 45% seen once. Sequenced sample: peripheral blood or thyroid tissue (not recorded which). The receptors come from an adult man with Graves' disease, either hyperthyroidism or ophthalmopathy (not recorded which).

V and J are TRBV20-1 and TRBJ2-7; D perhaps matches TRBD2 (6 bases). The germline gives CDR1 DFQATT, CDR2 SNEGSKA (reference sequence). The length of the CDR3 is 15 residues. With 0 bases removed from V and 4 bases from J, the gap between germline ends came to 16 bases. Here the CDR3 reads CSARESPGRGYEQYF. In nucleotides, the CDR3 is TGCAGTGCTAGAGAATCGCCCGGGCGGGGATACGAGCAGTACTTC.

This clonotype was detected once. The genes are TRBV10-2 and TRBJ1-2, with D maybe TRBD1 (5 bases). The V gene lost 3 bases and the J gene lost 12 bases, with 14 bases spanning the gap. Germline V gives CDR1 WSHSY, CDR2 SAAADI. The CDR3 contains 12 residues. The CDR3 loop reads CASSDSGLVNTF. The CDR3 DNA reads as TGCGCCAGCAGTGATTCGGGACTGGTCAACACCTTC.

This chain links TRBV25-1 with TRBJ1-2; D is unresolved. V was clipped by 4 bases and J by 8 bases, with 8 bases between them. Germline values: CDR1 MGHDK, CDR2 SYGVNS. CDR3 length equals 11 residues. CDR3 sequence reads: CASSGSNGYTF. Written as DNA, the CDR3 is TGTGCCAGCAGTGGATCAAACGGCTACACCTTC.

The chain recombines TRBV7-9 with TRBJ1-2; D is ambiguous. This CDR3 has 13 residues. Germline V CDR1 and CDR2: SEHNR, FQNEAQ (reference sequence). Trimming pared 5 bases from V and 3 bases from J, leaving 10 bases between. CDR3 region: CASSRSAHYGYTF. CDR3 coding DNA: TGTGCCAGCAGCAGGTCTGCCCACTATGGCTACACCTTC.

This clonotype has ten or more counts. This sequence joins TRBV9 and TRBJ1-3; D gene unclear. Germline values: CDR1 SGDLS, CDR2 YYNGEE. With 4 bases removed from V and 0 bases from J, the gap between germline ends came to 8 bases. CDR3 length: 14 amino acids. The CDR3 nucleotides read TGTGCCAGCAGCTCGAGGGCCTCTGGAAACACCATATATTTT. This codes for CASSSRASGNTIYF.

V and J are TRBV20-1 and TRBJ2-2, with 12 positions matching TRBD2. CDR1 is DFQATT and CDR2 is SNEGSKA in the germline V gene (reference sequence). The trim removed 0 bases at V and 1 base at J, leaving 6 bases unmatched. The CDR3 covers 18 residues. The CDR3 loop reads CSARDKEGLAGNTGELFF. CDR3 coding DNA: TGCAGTGCTAGAGATAAAGAGGGACTAGCGGGGAACACCGGGGAGCTGTTTTTT.

In its sample, this clonotype was seen many times. The chain joins TRBV19 to TRBJ2-6; D may correspond to TRBD1 or TRBD2 (5 bases each). Germline V gives CDR1 LNHDA, CDR2 SQIVND (reference sequence). The CDR3 sequence is 15 residues long. Trimming removed 9 bases from V and 3 bases from J, with 15 bases in between. The CDR3 sequence: CASHRGNVGANVLTF. The CDR3 DNA is TGTGCCAGCCATCGGGGCAATGTTGGGGCCAACGTCCTGACTTTC.